Following are 29 T cell receptor beta chains from one sample sequenced in a study of T and B cells in COVID-19 patients. TRB rearrangements were amplified by multiplex PCR with BIOMED2 TRB-A/B primers. TCRdb fed the multiplex PCR reads into MiXCR, producing one record per CDR3 protein. Found here are 3,500 to 4,500 distinct CDR3 sequences, about 23% of them singletons; the top ten hold 15% to 20%. Blood genomic DNA input for TRB amplification was about 240-500 ng. Sequencing was done on a sample of blood. These receptors were collected from a human donor with active COVID-19.

Judged by abundance, this clonotype is medium-sized. The rearrangement joins TRBV6-1 to TRBJ2-2, with no clear D. CDR1 is MNHNS, CDR2 SASEGT, per germline. V was shortened by 3 bases and J by 3 bases, with 5 bases between the two germline ends. This CDR3 has 13 residues. CDR3 in DNA: TGTGCCAGCAGTGATCCGTACACCGGGGAGCTGTTTTTT. This sequence encodes CASSDPYTGELFF.

The chain combines TRBV29-1 with TRBJ2-1; possibly TRBD1 or TRBD2 for D (6 bases each). Germline CDR1 and CDR2: SQVTM and ANQGSEA. CDR3 length equals 14 residues. V was shortened by 4 bases and J by 3 bases, with 13 bases between the two germline ends. The CDR3 here is CSVVGGSFYNEQFF. CDR3 coding DNA: TGCAGCGTTGTAGGGGGGAGCTTCTACAATGAGCAGTTCTTC.

This clonotype is medium-sized within its sample. CDR3: CASRCTYEQYF. The CDR3 region has the DNA TGTGCCAGCAGATGTACCTACGAGCAGTACTTC. The chain joins TRBV27 to TRBJ2-7; D is ambiguous. The CDR3 has 11 amino acids. Trimming removed 6 bases from V and 2 bases from J, with 5 bases in between. Germline V gives CDR1 MNHEY, CDR2 SMNVEV (reference sequence).

By share of the sample, this clonotype is medium-sized. The chain carries TRBV6-5 and TRBJ1-3; maybe TRBD1 (6 bases). There are 16 residues in the CDR3. Trimming shortened V by 0 bases and J by 2 bases, and 11 bases separated the two germline ends. In germline, CDR1 is MNHEY, CDR2 SVGAGI. The CDR3 bases are TGTGCCAGCAGTTACTCAACCACAGGGACTGGAAACACCATATATTTT. It yields the protein CASSYSTTGTGNTIYF.

This clonotype counts as medium-sized. The CDR3 sequence: CASSASGGGEKLFF. The CDR3 DNA reads as TGTGCCAGCAGCGCCTCAGGGGGCGGTGAAAAACTGTTTTTT. The V call is TRBV6-1, the J call TRBJ1-4, with TRBD1 matching over 8 bases. Germline trimming cut 6 bases from V and 7 bases from J; bases unmatched to any gene: 7. This CDR3 spans 14 amino acids. The germline CDR1 and CDR2 sequences are MNHNS and SASEGT.

This clonotype is medium-sized by share. The CDR3 sequence: CASSFLPLSSPTLLGSNTEAFF. The DNA for the CDR3 is TGTGCCAGCAGTTTTTTACCCCTTAGCAGCCCCACTCTCTTGGGTTCGAACACTGAAGCTTTCTTT. V usage is TRBV6-5 and J usage is TRBJ1-1, with no clear D. Deletions cut 4 bases from V and 1 base from J, with 34 bases between. CDR3 length equals 22 residues. The germline CDR1 and CDR2 sequences are MNHEY and SVGAGI.

The chain uses TRBV4-2 and TRBJ2-7; 16 bases fit TRBD2. Germline CDR1 reads LGHNA; CDR2 reads YNFKEQ. This CDR3 has 17 residues. V lost 4 bases and J lost 5; bases outside the gene matches: 8. In DNA, the CDR3 is TGTGCCAGCAGCCCAGGAGGGACTAGCGGGAGGGGGGACGAGCAGTACTTC. It codes for CASSPGGTSGRGDEQYF.

This clonotype counts as medium-sized (0.01 to 0.1%). This chain uses TRBV15 with TRBJ2-5; a possible D gene is TRBD2 (6 bases). The V and J ends lost 0 bases and 5 bases respectively, with 16 bases between them. The CDR3 runs 16 residues. CDR1 and CDR2 from the germline V gene are LNHNV and YYDKDF (reference sequence). The CDR3 is CATSRDPRGIRETQYF. CDR3 in DNA: TGTGCCACCAGCAGAGATCCTCGGGGGATCCGGGAGACCCAGTACTTC. Looking up the rest from reference TRBV15 and TRBJ2-5 gives the full variable domain: DAMVIQNPRYQVTQFGKPVTLSCSQTLNHNVMYWYQQKSSQAPKLLFHYYDKDFNNEADTPDNFQSRRPNTSFCFLDIRSPGLGDTAMYLCATSRDPRGIRETQYFGPGTRLLVL.

The sample holds a few counts of this clonotype. The rearrangement uses TRBV27 and TRBJ2-7; 10 positions match TRBD1. Losses at the gene ends were 6 bases for V and 2 bases for J; bases not matched to a gene: 7. From germline, CDR1 is MNHEY and CDR2 SMNVEV (reference sequence). The CDR3 sequence is 15 residues long. CDR3 residues: CASSRGQGVTYEQYF. The CDR3 region has the DNA TGTGCCAGCAGCCGCGGACAGGGGGTTACCTACGAGCAGTACTTC.

By share, this clonotype counts as medium-sized. The genes are TRBV6-4 and TRBJ2-4; tentatively, D is TRBD1 (7 bases). This CDR3 has 17 amino acids. V dropped 2 bases and J dropped 0 bases, with 14 bases sitting between them. The germline CDR1 and CDR2 sequences are MRHNA and SNTAGT. This chain's CDR3 is CASSDPRQGGAKNIQYF. For the CDR3, the DNA is TGTGCCAGCAGTGACCCGAGGCAGGGGGGAGCCAAAAACATTCAGTACTTC.

This clonotype is large (0.1 to 1%) by share. This rearrangement joins TRBV29-1 to TRBJ2-7; 8 nucleotides agree with TRBD1. Losses at the gene ends were 4 bases for V and 4 bases for J; bases not matched to a gene: 6. The length of the CDR3 is 13 residues. The germline V gene encodes CDR1 SQVTM and CDR2 ANQGSEA. Written as DNA, the CDR3 is TGCAGCGTTGGGGCAGGGGGCGGGTACGAGCAGTACTTC. This sequence encodes CSVGAGGGYEQYF.

This chain uses TRBV19 with TRBJ2-5, with TRBD1 matching 7 bases. V was clipped by 4 bases and J by 6 bases; unmatched bases: 8. The CDR3 is 14 residues long. In germline, CDR1 is LNHDA, CDR2 SQIVND (reference sequence). The CDR3: CASSTPQGFQTQYF. The CDR3 nucleotides read TGTGCCAGTAGTACCCCACAGGGGTTCCAGACCCAGTACTTC. The entire variable domain, with the rest obtained from reference TRBV19 and TRBJ2-5, is as follows: DGGITQSPKYLFRKEGQNVTLSCEQNLNHDAMYWYRQDPGQGLRLIYYSQIVNDFQKGDIAEGYSVSREKKESFPLTVTSAQKNPTAFYLCASSTPQGFQTQYFGPGTRLLVL.

By share of the sample, this clonotype is medium-sized (0.01 to 0.1%). The chain links TRBV12-3 or TRBV12-4 to TRBJ1-6; D unclear. The V and J ends lost 2 bases and 5 bases respectively, with 7 bases between them. The CDR3 has 14 amino acids. In nucleotides, the CDR3 is TGTGCCAGCAGTTTAAATGGGGATAATTCACCCCTCCACTTT. As protein: CASSLNGDNSPLHF.

This chain connects TRBV6-6 to TRBJ2-7, with 8 bases lining up with TRBD2. The CDR3 has 15 residues. The germline gives CDR1 MNHNY, CDR2 SVGAGI (reference sequence). The junction had 9 bases not matched to a gene; V was cut back by 6 bases and J by 2 bases. The CDR3 protein is CASRVAGTPTYEQYF. For the CDR3, the DNA is TGTGCCAGCAGGGTAGCGGGGACTCCCACCTACGAGCAGTACTTC.

CDR3 sequence reads: CASSQVDGATNEKLFF. The CDR3 nucleotides read TGCGCCAGCAGCCAAGTCGACGGTGCAACTAATGAAAAACTGTTTTTT. The chain employs TRBV4-1 and TRBJ1-4; D ambiguous. The germline V and J ends were trimmed by 1 base and 0 bases, with 9 bases remaining between them. Germline CDR1 and CDR2: MGHRA and YSYEKL. This CDR3 region has 16 residues.

By its share, this clonotype is medium-sized. J is TRBJ1-1 and V is TRBV29-1; tentative D call: TRBD1 (5 bases). Germline V CDR1 and CDR2: SQVTM, ANQGSEA. The germline V and J ends were trimmed by 7 bases and 5 bases, with 20 bases remaining between them. CDR3 size: 14 residues. CDR3 DNA: TGCAGCGCAACTCCGACAGTTAAGGGGACTGAAGCTTTCTTT. Translation: CSATPTVKGTEAFF.

This clonotype is termed medium-sized. V and J are TRBV6-1 and TRBJ2-5; D may be TRBD2 (6 bases). This CDR3 spans 13 amino acids. Between the trimmed V and J ends, which lost 2 bases and 5 bases, there was a span of 9 bases. The V gene's germline CDR1 is MNHNS and CDR2 SASEGT. DNA of the CDR3: TGTGCCAGCAGTGAAACTAGCTCGGAGACCCAGTACTTC. This sequence encodes CASSETSSETQYF.

This chain uses TRBV6-2 or TRBV6-3 with TRBJ2-7; perhaps TRBD1 as D (6 bases). The V end was cut by 4 bases, the J end by 2 bases, with 15 bases between. The CDR3 extends over 15 amino acids. Germline values: CDR1 MNHEY, CDR2 SVGEGT. CDR3 residues: CASSSPQGSPYEQYF. The CDR3 DNA sequence: TGTGCCAGCAGTTCCCCCCAGGGGTCCCCCTACGAGCAGTACTTC.

The chain employs TRBV27 and TRBJ2-3; 8 bases are a match to TRBD2. The CDR3 totals 17 residues. The trim removed 6 bases at V and 0 bases at J, leaving 11 bases unmatched. In germline, CDR1 is MNHEY, CDR2 SMNVEV (reference sequence). CDR3 loop: CASSPEEGLGSTDTQYF. As DNA, the CDR3 is TGTGCCAGCAGCCCCGAAGAGGGACTAGGGAGCACAGATACGCAGTATTTT.

V and J are TRBV28 and TRBJ2-3; D might be TRBD2 (6 bases). The CDR3 loop spans 12 amino acids. The V and J ends lost 5 bases and 14 bases respectively, with 17 bases between them. Germline values: CDR1 MDHEN, CDR2 SYDVKM. The CDR3: CASSPLTSTRYF. DNA of the CDR3: TGTGCCAGCAGTCCCCTGACTAGTACAAGGTATTTT.

This clonotype has ten or more counts. The rearrangement links TRBV7-2 to TRBJ2-3, with D uncertain. This CDR3 comprises 11 residues. Looked up from germline, CDR1 is SGHTA and CDR2 is FQGNSA. Trimming shortened V by 0 bases and J by 6 bases, and 1 base separated the two germline ends. CDR3 region: CASSLADTQYF. CDR3 in DNA: TGTGCCAGCAGCTTAGCCGATACGCAGTATTTT.

This clonotype was seen a handful of times. The gene calls are TRBV19 and TRBJ1-5, with a weak D call TRBD1 (5 bases). Trimming pared 9 bases from V and 3 bases from J, leaving 18 bases between. The CDR3 is made up of 15 amino acids. Germline values: CDR1 LNHDA, CDR2 SQIVND (reference sequence). The CDR3 loop is CASESRRGLNQPQHF. CDR3 coding DNA: TGTGCCAGCGAAAGTAGGAGGGGCCTCAATCAGCCCCAGCATTTT.

This clonotype occurred a few times. The rearrangement links TRBV5-1 to TRBJ2-3; either TRBD1 or TRBD2 may fit D (5 bases each). Trimming removed 4 bases from V and 6 bases from J, with 12 bases in between. There are 13 residues in the CDR3. Germline CDR1 and CDR2: SGHRS and YFSETQ. The CDR3 sequence is CASSRDPGDTQYF. In nucleotides, the CDR3 is TGCGCCAGCAGCCGGGACCCGGGGGATACGCAGTATTTT.

The CDR3 nucleotides read TGCGCCAGCAGTTCACAGGCTAACTATGGCTACACCTTC. It specifies CASSSQANYGYTF. This chain joins TRBV10-1 and TRBJ1-2, with D maybe TRBD1 (5 bases). CDR3 length: 13 amino acids. Germline CDR1 is WNHNN and CDR2 is SYGVQD (reference sequence). Trimming shortened V by 5 bases and J by 0 bases, and 7 bases separated the two germline ends.

By sample share, this clonotype is medium-sized (0.01 to 0.1%). The chain combines TRBV12-3 or TRBV12-4 with TRBJ2-2, with D possibly matching TRBD2 (5 bases). The CDR3 is 14 amino acids. Trimming pared 3 bases from V and 7 bases from J, leaving 12 bases between. In DNA, the CDR3 is TGTGCCAGCAGTTTCGGACTTGCCTACGGGGAGCTGTTTTTT. Its translation: CASSFGLAYGELFF.

This clonotype is judged medium-sized. The chain couples TRBV29-1 to TRBJ1-2; TRBD1 might be the D (6 bases). Deletions cut 4 bases from V and 8 bases from J, with 14 bases between. CDR1 and CDR2 (germline): SQVTM, ANQGSEA. This CDR3 has 12 amino acids. The CDR3 loop is CSVAGGLSGYTF. The CDR3 DNA reads as TGCAGCGTTGCTGGGGGCCTGTCCGGCTACACCTTC. Using reference TRBV29-1 and TRBJ1-2 for the parts outside the CDR3, the full variable domain is SAVISQKPSRDICQRGTSLTIQCQVDSQVTMMFWYRQQPGQSLTLIATANQGSEATYESGFVIDKFPISRPNLTFSTLTVSNMSPEDSSIYLCSVAGGLSGYTFGSGTRLTVV.

This clonotype showed up just a few times. The chain uses TRBV5-1 and TRBJ1-2, with D possibly TRBD1 on 5 matching bases. The length of the CDR3 is 12 residues. Germline assignment: CDR1 SGHRS and CDR2 YFSETQ. V shed 4 bases and J shed 10 bases, with 14 bases lying between them. CDR3 DNA sequence: TGCGCCAGCAGCCTCCTACAGGAGACCTACACCTTC. As protein: CASSLLQETYTF.

This clonotype has only a few counts. V and J are TRBV24-1 and TRBJ2-5; D is perhaps TRBD1 (6 bases). Germline V gene sequence: CDR1 KGHDR, CDR2 SFDVKD. CDR3 size: 12 residues. Trimming took off 5 bases at V and 7 bases at J, with 10 bases between the two ends. Here the CDR3 reads CATSGTDRTQYF. The CDR3 DNA reads TGTGCCACCAGTGGCACGGACAGGACCCAGTACTTC.

This clonotype is medium-sized in the sample. The V call is TRBV29-1, the J call TRBJ1-1; no clear D. Germline CDR1 SQVTM, CDR2 ANQGSEA. CDR3 length equals 13 residues. The CDR3 DNA is TGCACCGGCAGAGCGGCCTGGGGCACTGAAGCTTTCTTT. It codes for CTGRAAWGTEAFF.